The rows below give T cell receptor beta chains drawn from one sample of a study of shared clonotypes between healthy human individuals. Clones were read by immunoSEQ multiplex PCR, and TCRdb kept only the in-frame ones, dropping some. The table includes about 2.2 million clones, around 93% detected once. The sequenced material came from naive CD8+ T cells from PBMCs. All receptors come from a man younger than 30 in good health. Some clones in this sample may be carry-over from other donors' samples. Each CDR3 is given without its conserved first and last residue. Fields, in order: clone size, J gene, V gene, CDR3 protein. Size is stated for part of the rows, as once, few or many counts, or as a class when the clone is expanded.

.,TRBJ1-2,TRBV4-2,ASSGRNSDRPYGYT
.,TRBJ2-7,TRBV15,ATSRERAGLAGKEQY
.,TRBJ1-3,TRBV28,ASSLWGAQTIY
.,.,TRBV30,AWSVLLGGYPYEQY
.,TRBJ1-3,TRBV27,ASSLGAGNTIY
.,TRBJ2-7,TRBV7-9,ASSLVHHYEQY
.,TRBJ1-2,TRBV19,ATSTGFNYGYT
.,TRBJ1-1,TRBV7-9,ATTGNTEAF
.,TRBJ2-1,TRBV4-2,ASSQGLATFYNEQF
once,TRBJ2-7,TRBV7-2,ASSRTGVYLEQY
.,TRBJ2-7,TRBV7-3,ASSLSGNALYEQY
.,TRBJ1-2,TRBV7-8,ASSQTGNNYGYT
.,TRBJ2-7,TRBV2,ASSEWGGTYEQY
.,TRBJ2-2,TRBV6-6,ASSYWGDANTGELF
.,TRBJ2-1,TRBV7-3,ASSPSGADEQF
.,TRBJ2-7,TRBV9,ASSAGTSLYEQY
once,TRBJ2-1,TRBV28,ASKWQGAGNEQF